Below, 12 T cell receptor beta chains from the same sample are listed, as sequenced in a study of regulatory T cells. The primer mix had 52 TRBV and 13 TRBJ primers. Using immunoSEQ multiplex PCR, the repertoire was profiled, and TCRdb retains in-frame clones only, with some absent. The sample has some 6,100 clones, approximately 92% seen once. The antigens for these receptors are not known. Study outcomes and limitations: CD3G-deficient patients' regulatory T cells showed reduced Shannon diversity versus autologous conventional CD4+ and control regulatory cells.

The sequenced material came from CD4+ Tregs sorted from blood. These receptors all come from a person between 18 and 35 years old with CD3G deficiency.

The CDR3 region is CASSYLWGRRGNTEAFF. The CDR3 coding sequence is TGTGCCAGCAGTTACTTATGGGGGAGGCGGGGGAACACTGAAGCTTTCTTT. This chain uses TRBV7-9 with TRBJ1-1; maybe TRBD1 (5 bases). The CDR3 has 17 amino acids. The ends were cut back, 6 bases at V and 1 base at J, with 21 bases in the middle. Germline V lookup: CDR1 SEHNR, CDR2 FQNEAQ (reference sequence).

The chain has TRBV5-1 and TRBJ1-1; D ambiguous. CDR1 and CDR2 (germline): SGHRS, YFSETQ. V lost 0 bases and J lost 1, with 7 bases in between. The CDR3 is 14 residues long. This chain's CDR3 is CASSLGPENTEAFF. The CDR3 coding sequence is TGCGCCAGCAGCTTGGGACCGGAGAACACTGAAGCTTTCTTT. The full variable domain, rest sourced from reference TRBV5-1 and TRBJ1-1, is KAGVTQTPRYLIKTRGQQVTLSCSPISGHRSVSWYQQTPGQGLQFLFEYFSETQRNKGNFPGRFSGRQFSNSRSEMNVSTLELGDSALYLCASSLGPENTEAFFGQGTRLTVV.

The chain combines TRBV7-8 with TRBJ2-7; 13 nucleotides align to TRBD2. This CDR3 is built from 16 residues. V shed 2 bases and J 7 bases; nucleotides not matched to a gene: 8. Germline lookup yields CDR1 SGHVS and CDR2 FQNEAQ. CDR3 in amino acids: CASSLIGTSGTGEQYF. For the CDR3, the DNA is TGTGCCAGCAGCTTAATAGGGACTAGCGGGACCGGGGAGCAGTACTTC.

V gene TRBV28 combines with J gene TRBJ1-5; D not certain. Germline CDR1 and CDR2: MDHEN and SYDVKM. V lost 8 bases to trimming and J lost 4 bases, with 9 bases between them. This CDR3 spans 12 amino acids. The CDR3 nucleotides are TGTGCCAGCGCTTTAGGGAATCAGCCCCAGCATTTT. Protein product: CASALGNQPQHF.

The chain couples TRBV5-1 to TRBJ2-1; 8 nucleotides agree with TRBD2. CDR1 is SGHRS, CDR2 YFSETQ, per germline. The V and J ends lost 1 base and 8 bases, in that order; junction bases with no gene match: 8. The length of the CDR3 is 15 residues. The CDR3 coding sequence is TGCGCCAGCAGCTTGTCCGGGGGGGCCAGCCATGAGCAGTTCTTC. Translating gives CASSLSGGASHEQFF.

The genes are TRBV7-8 and TRBJ2-7, with 11 bases identical to TRBD2. The germline gives CDR1 SGHVS, CDR2 FQNEAQ. V shed 4 bases, J shed 2 bases, and the junction held 7 bases outside the gene matches. The CDR3 is 16 residues long. For the CDR3, the DNA is TGTGCCAGCAGCTCCCTCGGGACTAGCGGCGCCTACGAGCAGTACTTC. Protein sequence: CASSSLGTSGAYEQYF.

The V and J genes are TRBV6-6 and TRBJ1-1; possible D gene TRBD1, 6 bases. With 2 bases removed from V and 1 base from J, the gap between germline ends came to 8 bases. The CDR3 spans 14 residues. From germline, CDR1 is MNHNY and CDR2 SVGAGI (reference sequence). The CDR3 region is CASSYGTPNTEAFF. CDR3 nucleotides: TGTGCCAGCAGTTACGGGACACCGAACACTGAAGCTTTCTTT.

The chain uses TRBV28 and TRBJ1-1, with D unresolved. Trimming cost V 6 bases and J 4 bases, with 15 bases left between them. CDR1 MDHEN and CDR2 SYDVKM come from the germline V gene. The CDR3 has 14 residues. CDR3 sequence: CASSTSADATEAFF. The CDR3 DNA reads TGTGCCAGCAGCACCTCCGCGGATGCCACTGAAGCTTTCTTT. Looking up the rest from reference TRBV28 and TRBJ1-1 gives the full variable domain: DVKVTQSSRYLVKRTGEKVFLECVQDMDHENMFWYRQDPGLGLRLIYFSYDVKMKEKGDIPEGYSVSREKKERFSLILESASTNQTSMYLCASSTSADATEAFFGQGTRLTVV.

The chain combines TRBV7-8 with TRBJ2-3; tentatively, D is TRBD2 (6 bases). Between the trimmed V and J ends, which lost 5 bases and 4 bases, there was a span of 19 bases. The CDR3 consists of 16 residues. Germline CDR1 is SGHVS and CDR2 is FQNEAQ. The DNA for the CDR3 is TGTGCCAGCAGCCAAACCGGGACTCGATGGGCAGATACGCAGTATTTT. Protein: CASSQTGTRWADTQYF.

This clone was seen more than once but under ten times. The chain has TRBV28 and TRBJ2-7; 8 bases map to TRBD2. V shed 6 bases, J shed 4 bases, and the junction held 11 bases outside the gene matches. The length of the CDR3 is 15 residues. Germline-derived CDR1 and CDR2 are MDHEN and SYDVKM. The CDR3 DNA reads as TGTGCCAGCAGCCCGGGTCGTGCTAGCGGGTACGAGCAGTACTTC. This translates into CASSPGRASGYEQYF.

This clone is a singleton in its sample. The rearrangement links TRBV13 to TRBJ2-1; 8 bases line up with TRBD2. The CDR3 is made up of 16 amino acids. Germline-derived CDR1 and CDR2 are PRHDT and FYEKMQ (reference sequence). V lost 1 base and J lost 9; bases outside the gene matches: 11. As DNA, the CDR3 is TGTGCCAGCAGCTTAGAGTCGGCGGGGGGCCGGGGTGAGCAGTTCTTC. Its protein product is CASSLESAGGRGEQFF.

V and J are TRBV28 and TRBJ1-1; D remains ambiguous. CDR3 length equals 15 residues. Trimming shortened V by 7 bases and J by 5 bases, and 20 bases separated the two germline ends. Germline CDR1 MDHEN, CDR2 SYDVKM. CDR3 sequence (DNA): TGTGCCAGCACGGAAGTCTCTACATCGAGAACTGAAGCTTTCTTT. Translation: CASTEVSTSRTEAFF.